The T cell receptor beta chain under discussion was sequenced for a study of cytomegalovirus exposure and HLA in healthy donors. Whole-study results and caveats: Sequencing depth roughly uniform across donors was assumed in presence/absence analyses.

At the time of sampling, donors were nominally healthy, though unrecorded immune exposures were likely. The PCR employed 60 Vbeta primers together with 13 Jbeta primers. The table came from immunoSEQ multiplex PCR; TCRdb's copy has only in-frame clones and leaves some out. The sample includes 150,000 or so clones. On this clone: Antigen: not known.

The receptor's source is an older woman in good health and CMV-seronegative. Sequencing used PBMCs.

CDR3 sequence (DNA): TGTGCCAGCAGCTTGGTCGGACCGGGAGCGGATACGCAGTATTTT. Protein: CASSLVGPGADTQYF. The chain combines TRBV5-4 with TRBJ2-3; tentatively, D is TRBD2 (6 bases). Germline lookup yields CDR1 SGHNT and CDR2 YYREEE (reference sequence). Between the trimmed V and J ends, which lost 0 bases and 6 bases, there was a span of 14 bases. This CDR3 has 15 amino acids.